This is a list of T cell receptor beta chains from one sample in a study of CD8 T cells in ankylosing spondylitis. In TCRdb, the 5' RACE reads were re-called with MiXCR into one record per CDR3 protein. The sample carries 800,000 to 900,000 distinct CDR3 sequences, 12% recorded once. Input material: blood, either unsorted or a sorted T cell fraction (not recorded which). The receptor source for this set is a male donor with ankylosing spondylitis. Both conserved end residues are part of each CDR3. A D gene is named only where the DNA matches it firmly. Only part of the rows carry a size: once, few, many, or a class if the clone is expanded.

clone_size: NA; cdr3_length: 17; d_call: NA; j_call: TRBJ1-1; v_call: TRBV6-2/TRBV6-3; cdr3_nt: TGTGCCAGCAGTTACTCGAGGGGGGGCACGATGAACACTGAAGCTTTCTTT; cdr3_aa: CASSYSRGGTMNTEAFF
clone_size: many; cdr3_length: 15; d_call: NA; j_call: TRBJ2-4; v_call: TRBV6-1; cdr3_nt: TGTGCCAGCAGAACATCCGGAGGGGCCAAAAACATTCAGTACTTC; cdr3_aa: CASRTSGGAKNIQYF
clone_size: few; cdr3_length: 14; d_call: NA; j_call: TRBJ2-7; v_call: TRBV20-1; cdr3_nt: TGCAGTGCTCCTCGGCGGAGGGGAGAGGACGAGCAGTACTTC; cdr3_aa: CSAPRRRGEDEQYF
clone_size: few; cdr3_length: 14; d_call: NA; j_call: TRBJ2-7; v_call: TRBV15; cdr3_nt: TGTGCCACCAGCAGAGAACGGGGTTCCTACGAGCAGTACTTC; cdr3_aa: CATSRERGSYEQYF
clone_size: NA; cdr3_length: 15; d_call: NA; j_call: TRBJ2-7; v_call: TRBV4-3; cdr3_nt: TGCGCCAGCAGCCAAGTAGGGCCTTACTCCTACGAGCAGTACTTC; cdr3_aa: CASSQVGPYSYEQYF
clone_size: few; cdr3_length: 13; d_call: NA; j_call: TRBJ2-5; v_call: TRBV10-3; cdr3_nt: TGTGCCATCAGTGAGGTCAGCCAAGAGACCCAGTACTTC; cdr3_aa: CAISEVSQETQYF
clone_size: NA; cdr3_length: 15; d_call: NA; j_call: TRBJ1-1; v_call: TRBV7-2; cdr3_nt: TGTGCCAGCAGCCCTAGCCAGACCATGAACACTGAAGCTTTCTTT; cdr3_aa: CASSPSQTMNTEAFF
clone_size: many; cdr3_length: 14; d_call: NA; j_call: TRBJ1-2; v_call: TRBV4-3; cdr3_nt: TGCGCCAGCAGCCAAGAAAGGTCCATCCAAGGCTACACCTTC; cdr3_aa: CASSQERSIQGYTF
clone_size: NA; cdr3_length: 15; d_call: TRBD2; j_call: TRBJ2-1; v_call: TRBV18; cdr3_nt: TGTGCCAGCTCACCACGGACTAGCCCCTACGGTGAGCAGTTCTTC; cdr3_aa: CASSPRTSPYGEQFF
clone_size: NA; cdr3_length: 12; d_call: NA; j_call: TRBJ1-2; v_call: TRBV7-9; cdr3_nt: TGTGCCAGCAGCTTAGCGCCGATCGGCTACACCTTC; cdr3_aa: CASSLAPIGYTF
clone_size: few; cdr3_length: 15; d_call: TRBD1; j_call: TRBJ2-4; v_call: TRBV9; cdr3_nt: TGTGCCAGCAGCTCACTTGGGGGACAGCAAAACATTCAGTACTTC; cdr3_aa: CASSSLGGQQNIQYF
clone_size: few; cdr3_length: 16; d_call: NA; j_call: TRBJ2-1; v_call: TRBV20-1; cdr3_nt: TGCAGTGCTAGAAAAGGGCAGCGGAGAGCCTACAATGAGCAGTTCTTC; cdr3_aa: CSARKGQRRAYNEQFF
clone_size: many; cdr3_length: 16; d_call: NA; j_call: TRBJ1-1; v_call: TRBV20-1; cdr3_nt: TGCAGTGCTAGACGCCATCAGATCCCCTCGAACACTGAAGCTTTCTTT; cdr3_aa: CSARRHQIPSNTEAFF
clone_size: NA; cdr3_length: 13; d_call: NA; j_call: TRBJ1-1; v_call: TRBV6-1; cdr3_nt: TGTGCCAGCAGTGAAAGGGAGAACACTGAAGCTTTCTTT; cdr3_aa: CASSERENTEAFF
clone_size: few; cdr3_length: 17; d_call: NA; j_call: TRBJ1-5; v_call: TRBV20-1; cdr3_nt: TGCAGTGCTAGAGATCCGCAGGGGATCGATAGCAATCAGCCCCAGCATTTT; cdr3_aa: CSARDPQGIDSNQPQHF
clone_size: NA; cdr3_length: 15; d_call: NA; j_call: TRBJ1-4; v_call: TRBV5-1; cdr3_nt: TGCGCCAGCAGCAGGGCCGGGACTCGCGAGGAAAAACTGTTTTTT; cdr3_aa: CASSRAGTREEKLFF
clone_size: NA; cdr3_length: 16; d_call: TRBD2; j_call: TRBJ2-7; v_call: TRBV4-3; cdr3_nt: TGCGCCAGCAGCATTGGACTAGCGGGAAGGAACTACGAGCAGTACTTC; cdr3_aa: CASSIGLAGRNYEQYF
clone_size: few; cdr3_length: 13; d_call: NA; j_call: TRBJ2-2; v_call: TRBV7-9; cdr3_nt: TGTGCCAGCCCCACAGGACTCACCGGGGAGCTGTTTTTT; cdr3_aa: CASPTGLTGELFF
clone_size: many; cdr3_length: 14; d_call: TRBD1; j_call: TRBJ1-1; v_call: TRBV29-1; cdr3_nt: TGCAGCGCCTCTCGACAGGGGATGAACACTGAAGCTTTCTTT; cdr3_aa: CSASRQGMNTEAFF
clone_size: NA; cdr3_length: 14; d_call: TRBD1; j_call: TRBJ2-1; v_call: TRBV7-3; cdr3_nt: TGTGCCAGCAGCTCGGAGATCGACAGGGGAGACCGAATCTTC; cdr3_aa: CASSSEIDRGDRIF
clone_size: many; cdr3_length: 15; d_call: TRBD2; j_call: TRBJ2-1; v_call: TRBV7-9; cdr3_nt: TGTGCCAGCAGCTCACCGGGACTAGCGACGAATGAGCAGTTCTTC; cdr3_aa: CASSSPGLATNEQFF
clone_size: few; cdr3_length: 14; d_call: NA; j_call: TRBJ1-6; v_call: TRBV6-1; cdr3_nt: TGTGCCAGCAGGCCCCCGGGTTTCCATTCACCCCTCCACTTT; cdr3_aa: CASRPPGFHSPLHF
clone_size: NA; cdr3_length: 15; d_call: NA; j_call: TRBJ1-1; v_call: TRBV29-1; cdr3_nt: TGCAGCGTTGTGGGGGTGCGGGACGGGCGCACTGAAGCTTTCTTT; cdr3_aa: CSVVGVRDGRTEAFF
clone_size: many; cdr3_length: 13; d_call: TRBD2; j_call: TRBJ2-5; v_call: TRBV20-1; cdr3_nt: TGCAGTGCTGCACCTAGCGGGAGGTTCCGCCAGTACTTC; cdr3_aa: CSAAPSGRFRQYF
clone_size: NA; cdr3_length: 16; d_call: TRBD2; j_call: TRBJ2-7; v_call: TRBV5-1; cdr3_nt: TGCGCCAGCAGCTTGGCCCCCAGCGGGGGGACCTACGAGCAGTACTTC; cdr3_aa: CASSLAPSGGTYEQYF
clone_size: NA; cdr3_length: 13; d_call: NA; j_call: TRBJ2-3; v_call: TRBV2; cdr3_nt: TGTGCCAGCACTAGACAGCGCACAGATACGCAGTATTTT; cdr3_aa: CASTRQRTDTQYF
clone_size: many; cdr3_length: 11; d_call: NA; j_call: TRBJ1-1; v_call: TRBV29-1; cdr3_nt: TGCAGCGTTGCGGACACTCTTGAAGCTTTCTTT; cdr3_aa: CSVADTLEAFF
clone_size: NA; cdr3_length: 16; d_call: NA; j_call: TRBJ2-3; v_call: TRBV7-6; cdr3_nt: TGTGCCAGCAGCTTAGCGGAGGCAGAACTCACAGATACGCAGTATTTT; cdr3_aa: CASSLAEAELTDTQYF
clone_size: few; cdr3_length: 12; d_call: NA; j_call: TRBJ1-2; v_call: TRBV19; cdr3_nt: TGTGCCGCTAGTGGGCAGGAATATGGCTACACCTTC; cdr3_aa: CAASGQEYGYTF